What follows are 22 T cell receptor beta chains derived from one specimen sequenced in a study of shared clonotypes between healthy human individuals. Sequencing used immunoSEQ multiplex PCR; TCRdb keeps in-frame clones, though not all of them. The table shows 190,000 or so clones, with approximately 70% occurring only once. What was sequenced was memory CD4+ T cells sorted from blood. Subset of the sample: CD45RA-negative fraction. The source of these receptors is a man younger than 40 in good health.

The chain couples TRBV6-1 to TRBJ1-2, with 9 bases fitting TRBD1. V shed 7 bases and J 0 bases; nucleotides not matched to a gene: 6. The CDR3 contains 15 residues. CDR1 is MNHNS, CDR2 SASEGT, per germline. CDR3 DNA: TGTGCCAGCACCAGCGGGACAGGGTCTAACTATGGCTACACCTTC. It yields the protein CASTSGTGSNYGYTF.

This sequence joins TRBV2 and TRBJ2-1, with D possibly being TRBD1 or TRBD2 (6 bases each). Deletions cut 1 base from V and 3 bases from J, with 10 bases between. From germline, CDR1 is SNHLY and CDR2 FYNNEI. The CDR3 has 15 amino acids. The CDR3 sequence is CASSEVQGGYNEQFF. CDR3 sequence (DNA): TGTGCCAGCAGTGAAGTACAGGGAGGCTACAATGAGCAGTTCTTC.

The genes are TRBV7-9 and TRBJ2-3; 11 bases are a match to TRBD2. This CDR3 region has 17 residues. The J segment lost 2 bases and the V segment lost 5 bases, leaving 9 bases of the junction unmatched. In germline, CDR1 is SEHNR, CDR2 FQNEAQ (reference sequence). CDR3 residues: CASSRPTSGIITDTQYF. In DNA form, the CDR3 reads TGTGCCAGCAGCCGTCCGACTAGCGGGATTATCACAGATACGCAGTATTTT.

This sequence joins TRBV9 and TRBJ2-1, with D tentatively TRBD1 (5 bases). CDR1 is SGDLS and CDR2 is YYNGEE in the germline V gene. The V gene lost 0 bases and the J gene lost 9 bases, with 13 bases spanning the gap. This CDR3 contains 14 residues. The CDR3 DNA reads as TGTGCCAGCAGCGTAGTGGCAGGGAATCGTGAGCAGTTCTTC. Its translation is CASSVVAGNREQFF.

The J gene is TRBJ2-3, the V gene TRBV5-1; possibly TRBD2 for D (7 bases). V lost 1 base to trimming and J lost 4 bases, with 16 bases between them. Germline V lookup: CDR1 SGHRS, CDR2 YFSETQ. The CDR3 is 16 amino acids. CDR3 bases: TGCGCCAGCAGCTTGCAGGCGGGGGCGCGGGCAGATACGCAGTATTTT. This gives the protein CASSLQAGARADTQYF.

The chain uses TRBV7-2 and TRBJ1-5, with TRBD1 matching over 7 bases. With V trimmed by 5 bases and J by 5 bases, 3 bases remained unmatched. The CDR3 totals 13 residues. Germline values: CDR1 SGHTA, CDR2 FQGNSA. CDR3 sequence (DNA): TGTGCCAGCAGCCCCAGGGGGGATCAGCCCCAGCATTTT. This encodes CASSPRGDQPQHF.

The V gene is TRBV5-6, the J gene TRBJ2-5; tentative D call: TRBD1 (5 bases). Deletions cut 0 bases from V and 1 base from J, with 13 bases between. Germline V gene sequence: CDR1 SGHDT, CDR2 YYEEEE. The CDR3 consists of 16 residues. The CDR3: CASSLDAYRTQETQYF. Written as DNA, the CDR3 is TGTGCCAGCAGCTTGGACGCATACAGGACCCAAGAGACCCAGTACTTC. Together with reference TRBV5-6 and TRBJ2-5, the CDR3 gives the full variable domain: DAGVTQSPTHLIKTRGQQVTLRCSPKSGHDTVSWYQQALGQGPQFIFQYYEEEERQRGNFPDRFSGHQFPNYSSELNVNALLLGDSALYLCASSLDAYRTQETQYFGPGTRLLVL.

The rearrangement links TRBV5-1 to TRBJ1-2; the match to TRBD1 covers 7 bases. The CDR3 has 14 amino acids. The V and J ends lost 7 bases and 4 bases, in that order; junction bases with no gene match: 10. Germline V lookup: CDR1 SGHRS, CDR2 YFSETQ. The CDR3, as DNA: TGCGCCAGCCAAAGGGGACAGAAAGGCTATGGCTACACCTTC. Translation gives CASQRGQKGYGYTF.

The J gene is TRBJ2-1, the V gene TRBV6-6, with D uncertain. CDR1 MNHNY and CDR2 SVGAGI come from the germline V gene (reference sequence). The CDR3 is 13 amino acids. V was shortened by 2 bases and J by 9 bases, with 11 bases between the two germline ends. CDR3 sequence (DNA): TGTGCCAGCAGTTACGGGCCGTTTGGTGAGCAGTTCTTC. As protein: CASSYGPFGEQFF.

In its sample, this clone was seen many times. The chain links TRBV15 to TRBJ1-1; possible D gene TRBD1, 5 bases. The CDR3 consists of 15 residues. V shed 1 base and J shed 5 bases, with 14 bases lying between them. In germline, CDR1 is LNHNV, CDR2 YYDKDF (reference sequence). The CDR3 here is CATSRAGTYLTEAFF. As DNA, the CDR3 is TGTGCCACCAGCAGAGCGGGGACCTATCTTACTGAAGCTTTCTTT. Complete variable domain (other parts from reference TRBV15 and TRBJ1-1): DAMVIQNPRYQVTQFGKPVTLSCSQTLNHNVMYWYQQKSSQAPKLLFHYYDKDFNNEADTPDNFQSRRPNTSFCFLDIRSPGLGDTAMYLCATSRAGTYLTEAFFGQGTRLTVV.

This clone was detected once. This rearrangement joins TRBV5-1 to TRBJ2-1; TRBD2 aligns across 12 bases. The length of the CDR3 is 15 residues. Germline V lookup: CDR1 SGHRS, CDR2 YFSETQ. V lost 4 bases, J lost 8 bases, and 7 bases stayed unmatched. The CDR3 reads CASSQTSGSGDEQFF. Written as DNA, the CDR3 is TGCGCCAGCAGCCAGACTAGCGGGAGCGGCGATGAGCAGTTCTTC.

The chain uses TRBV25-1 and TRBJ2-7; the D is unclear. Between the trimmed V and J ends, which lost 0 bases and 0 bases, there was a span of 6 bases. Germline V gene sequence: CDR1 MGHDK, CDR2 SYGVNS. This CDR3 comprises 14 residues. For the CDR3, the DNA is TGTGCCAGCAGTGAATACCACACCTCCTACGAGCAGTACTTC. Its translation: CASSEYHTSYEQYF.

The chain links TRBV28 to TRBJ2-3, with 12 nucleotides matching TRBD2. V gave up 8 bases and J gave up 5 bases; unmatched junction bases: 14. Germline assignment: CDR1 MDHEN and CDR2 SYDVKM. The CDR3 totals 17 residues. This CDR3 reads CASSNPGLAGSEDTQYF. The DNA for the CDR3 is TGTGCCAGCTCTAACCCCGGACTAGCGGGATCCGAAGATACGCAGTATTTT.

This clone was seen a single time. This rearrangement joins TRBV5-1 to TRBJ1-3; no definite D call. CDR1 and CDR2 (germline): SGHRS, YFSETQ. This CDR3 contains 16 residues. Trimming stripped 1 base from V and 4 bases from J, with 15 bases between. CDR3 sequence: CASSLFIMGSGNTIYF. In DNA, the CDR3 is TGCGCCAGCAGCTTGTTTATTATGGGATCCGGAAACACCATATATTTT.

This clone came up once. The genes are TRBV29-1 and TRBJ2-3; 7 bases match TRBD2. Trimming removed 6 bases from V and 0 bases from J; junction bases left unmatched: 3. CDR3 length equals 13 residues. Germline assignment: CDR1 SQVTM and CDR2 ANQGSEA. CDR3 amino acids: CSVGTTSTDTQYF. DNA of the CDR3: TGCAGCGTCGGGACTACGAGCACAGATACGCAGTATTTT.

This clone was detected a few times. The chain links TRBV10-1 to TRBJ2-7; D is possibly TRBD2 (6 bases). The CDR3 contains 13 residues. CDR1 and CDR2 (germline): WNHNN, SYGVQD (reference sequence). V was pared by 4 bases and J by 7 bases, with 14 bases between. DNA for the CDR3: TGCGCCAGCAGTGCCGGGACTGCGGGGGAGCAGTACTTC. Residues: CASSAGTAGEQYF.

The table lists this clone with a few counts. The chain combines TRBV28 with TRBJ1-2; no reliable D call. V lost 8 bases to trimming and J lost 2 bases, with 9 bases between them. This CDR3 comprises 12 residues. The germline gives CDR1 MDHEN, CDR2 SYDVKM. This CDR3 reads CASGGPNYGYTF. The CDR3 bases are TGTGCCAGCGGCGGCCCGAACTATGGCTACACCTTC.

The chain's CDR3 is CASSLNIQGGQFF. In DNA form, the CDR3 reads TGCGCCAGCAGCTTAAATATACAGGGTGGGCAGTTCTTC. The gene calls are TRBV5-1 and TRBJ2-1; the D gene is possibly TRBD1 (6 bases). Trimming took off 2 bases at V and 12 bases at J, with 15 bases between the two ends. CDR3 size: 13 residues. Germline CDR1 SGHRS, CDR2 YFSETQ.

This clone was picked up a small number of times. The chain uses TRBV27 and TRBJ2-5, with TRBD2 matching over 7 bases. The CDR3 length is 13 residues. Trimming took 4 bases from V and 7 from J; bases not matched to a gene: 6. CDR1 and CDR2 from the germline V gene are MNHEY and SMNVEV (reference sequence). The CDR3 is CASSSPPSGTQYF. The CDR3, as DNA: TGTGCCAGCAGTTCACCACCTAGCGGGACCCAGTACTTC.

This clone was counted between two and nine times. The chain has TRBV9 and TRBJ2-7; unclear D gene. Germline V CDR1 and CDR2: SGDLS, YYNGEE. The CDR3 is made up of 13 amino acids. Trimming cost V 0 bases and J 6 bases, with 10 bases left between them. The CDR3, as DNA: TGTGCCAGCAGCGTAGCGCCCACTCGCGAGCAGTACTTC. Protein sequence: CASSVAPTREQYF.

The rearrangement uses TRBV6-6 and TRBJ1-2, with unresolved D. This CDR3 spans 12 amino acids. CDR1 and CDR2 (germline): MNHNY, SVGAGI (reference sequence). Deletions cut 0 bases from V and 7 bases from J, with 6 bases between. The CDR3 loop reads CASSYSNAGYTF. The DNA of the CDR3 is TGTGCCAGCAGTTACTCGAATGCTGGCTACACCTTC.

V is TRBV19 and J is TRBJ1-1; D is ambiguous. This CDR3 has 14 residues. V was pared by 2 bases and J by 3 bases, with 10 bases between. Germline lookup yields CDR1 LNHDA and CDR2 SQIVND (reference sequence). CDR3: CASSISPIDTEAFF. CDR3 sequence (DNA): TGTGCCAGTAGTATATCCCCCATTGACACTGAAGCTTTCTTT.